The next 27 T cell receptor beta chains were all read from a single sample in a study of T-cell memory formation after mild COVID-19. From the 5' RACE reads, TCRdb called clonotypes with MiXCR, one entry per CDR3 protein. The sample has about 40,000 distinct CDR3 sequences; 9.5% to 12% are singletons. The sample taken for sequencing was PBMCs or a T cell subset sorted from them (not recorded which). These receptors all come from a man between 18 and 29 years old who had mild COVID-19 (a few samples of this study predate the infection). Cell type and time point are not known.

This clonotype was seen many times. The gene calls are TRBV29-1 and TRBJ2-6; TRBD2 matches at 15 bases. CDR1 is SQVTM and CDR2 is ANQGSEA in the germline V gene. This CDR3 region has 19 residues. The junction had 9 bases not matched to a gene; V was cut back by 6 bases and J by 0 bases. The DNA for the CDR3 is TGCAGCGTGTCGGGACTAGCGGGGGGCTTAAGCTCTGGGGCCAACGTCCTGACTTTC. It encodes CSVSGLAGGLSSGANVLTF.

This clonotype came up many times. This chain uses TRBV5-1 with TRBJ2-5, with 7 bases aligning to TRBD2. Trimming removed 0 bases from V and 1 base from J; junction bases left unmatched: 3. The CDR3 loop spans 15 amino acids. The germline CDR1 and CDR2 sequences are SGHRS and YFSETQ. The DNA of the CDR3 is TGCGCCAGCAGCTTGGGGTCTAGCGGCCAAGAGACCCAGTACTTC. Residues: CASSLGSSGQETQYF.

This clonotype has ten or more counts. The chain employs TRBV18 and TRBJ1-1; possibly TRBD1 for D (6 bases). The CDR3 runs to 14 residues. Germline CDR1 reads KGHSH; CDR2 reads LQKENI. V was shortened by 5 bases and J by 5 bases, with 15 bases between the two germline ends. The chain's CDR3 is CASSGAQGRTEAFF. The CDR3 DNA sequence: TGTGCCAGCTCAGGGGCACAGGGAAGGACTGAAGCTTTCTTT.

There are many counts of this clonotype. J is TRBJ1-2 and V is TRBV7-2; 9 bases agree with TRBD1. The trim removed 5 bases at V and 7 bases at J, leaving 11 bases unmatched. Per germline, CDR1 SGHTA and CDR2 FQGNSA. This CDR3 region has 15 residues. The CDR3 nucleotides read TGTGCCAGCAGCCGGTGGACAGGGGATGCTAGTGGCTACACCTTC. Translation: CASSRWTGDASGYTF.

There are many counts of this clonotype. The V gene is TRBV30, the J gene TRBJ2-2; TRBD2 is a possible D gene (7 bases). This CDR3 has 15 residues. The V end was cut by 2 bases, the J end by 5 bases, with 15 bases between. From germline, CDR1 is GTSNPN and CDR2 SVGIG (reference sequence). CDR3 in amino acids: CAWSRRGRRTGELFF. CDR3 nucleotides: TGTGCCTGGAGTCGGCGGGGGCGAAGAACCGGGGAGCTGTTTTTT.

This chain connects TRBV5-4 to TRBJ2-7, with D perhaps matching TRBD1 or TRBD2 (6 bases each). This CDR3 is 15 amino acids long. Germline CDR1 SGHNT, CDR2 YYREEE (reference sequence). Trimming took 0 bases from V and 1 from J, leaving 11 bases between them. The CDR3 here is CASSLAQGGSYEQYF. The CDR3 coding sequence is TGTGCCAGCAGCTTGGCACAGGGAGGTTCCTACGAGCAGTACTTC.

Ten or more counts support this clonotype. The rearrangement uses TRBV4-1 and TRBJ1-1, with D uncertain. V lost 3 bases, J lost 1 base, and 9 bases lay in between. Germline V gene lookup returns CDR1 MGHRA and CDR2 YSYEKL. The CDR3 is 14 amino acids. DNA for the CDR3: TGCGCCAGCAGCCAGTTCGGCAGGAACACTGAAGCTTTCTTT. Its translation: CASSQFGRNTEAFF.

In its sample, this clonotype was seen a few times. The chain employs TRBV28 and TRBJ2-1; D is possibly TRBD1 (7 bases). V was trimmed by 3 bases and J by 3 bases, leaving 18 bases between them. The CDR3 extends over 17 amino acids. Germline V gene sequence: CDR1 MDHEN, CDR2 SYDVKM. In DNA form, the CDR3 reads TGTGCCAGCAGTTTCCCAGGGGGAGCGGGCCGCTACAATGAGCAGTTCTTC. The encoded protein is CASSFPGGAGRYNEQFF.

This clonotype appeared many times. The chain combines TRBV7-2 with TRBJ1-2; D gene uncertain. The ends were cut back, 5 bases at V and 3 bases at J, with 7 bases in the middle. CDR1 is SGHTA and CDR2 is FQGNSA in the germline V gene. The CDR3 runs to 12 residues. CDR3 sequence (DNA): TGTGCCAGCAGCCCGGATCACTATGGCTACACCTTC. Translated, it gives CASSPDHYGYTF.

In its sample, this clonotype was seen a few times. The chain carries TRBV27 and TRBJ1-4; no clear D gene. The germline V gene encodes CDR1 MNHEY and CDR2 SMNVEV (reference sequence). Trimming took 5 bases from V and 8 from J, leaving 15 bases between them. The CDR3 spans 14 residues. CDR3 DNA sequence: TGTGCCAGCAGTGAAGCGGCATTAGGAGAAAAACTGTTTTTT. The encoded protein is CASSEAALGEKLFF.

This clonotype was observed many times. This chain joins TRBV12-3 or TRBV12-4 and TRBJ1-3, with D hard to call. V lost 6 bases and J lost 2, with 8 bases in between. This CDR3 has 13 residues. CDR3 amino acids: CASSPPAGNTIYF. CDR3 sequence (DNA): TGTGCCAGCAGCCCCCCCGCTGGAAACACCATATATTTT.

This clonotype was observed many times. This rearrangement joins TRBV12-3 or TRBV12-4 to TRBJ1-2; D is ambiguous. The CDR3 is 12 residues long. Between the trimmed V and J ends, which lost 1 base and 8 bases, there was a span of 8 bases. The CDR3 sequence is CASSLGWEGYTF. The CDR3 region has the DNA TGTGCCAGCAGTTTAGGGTGGGAAGGCTACACCTTC.

This clonotype was found many times. CDR3 nucleotide sequence: TGCGCCAGCAGCTTGACCCTAGCGGAAGAGACCCAGTACTTC. Residues: CASSLTLAEETQYF. The rearrangement uses TRBV5-1 and TRBJ2-5, with 7 bases that match TRBD2. The germline gives CDR1 SGHRS, CDR2 YFSETQ. The CDR3 spans 14 residues. The junction had 3 bases not matched to a gene; V was cut back by 1 base and J by 3 bases.

This clonotype showed up many times. The V and J genes are TRBV4-2 and TRBJ2-2; D is undetermined. The CDR3 totals 13 residues. Trimming shortened V by 4 bases and J by 5 bases, and 8 bases separated the two germline ends. Germline CDR1 LGHNA, CDR2 YNFKEQ. CDR3 DNA: TGTGCCAGCAGCCTCCTAGGAACCGGGGAGCTGTTTTTT. Protein sequence: CASSLLGTGELFF.

This clonotype was recorded at least ten times. The chain has TRBV5-4 and TRBJ2-3; 13 positions agree with TRBD2. The CDR3 contains 17 residues. The V gene's germline CDR1 is SGHNT and CDR2 YYREEE (reference sequence). With V trimmed by 4 bases and J by 3 bases, 8 bases remained unmatched. This CDR3 is CASSAGTSGVRTDTQYF. CDR3 sequence (DNA): TGTGCCAGCAGCGCCGGGACTAGCGGGGTGAGGACAGATACGCAGTATTTT.

There are many counts of this clonotype. The chain employs TRBV20-1 and TRBJ1-1; a possible D gene is TRBD1 (5 bases). The CDR3 runs 14 residues. Deletions cut 6 bases from V and 0 bases from J, with 14 bases between. Per germline, CDR1 DFQATT and CDR2 SNEGSKA (reference sequence). The CDR3 DNA follows: TGCAGTGCCCCCGTAGAGGGGATGAACACTGAAGCTTTCTTT. This codes for CSAPVEGMNTEAFF.

This clonotype was observed at least ten times. The CDR3 spells CASSNWGEQYF. CDR3 bases: TGTGCCAGCAGCAACTGGGGCGAGCAGTACTTC. The chain uses TRBV6-2 or TRBV6-3 and TRBJ2-7; D gene uncertain. CDR1 MNHEY and CDR2 SVGEGT come from the germline V gene. With 6 bases removed from V and 6 bases from J, the gap between germline ends came to 9 bases. The length of the CDR3 is 11 residues.

This clonotype was seen repeatedly, ten times or more. The chain is built from TRBV11-2 and TRBJ2-7; 9 bases are shared with TRBD1. The J segment lost 7 bases and the V segment lost 4 bases, leaving 8 bases of the junction unmatched. The CDR3 runs to 14 residues. Germline CDR1 is SGHAT and CDR2 is FQNNGV. CDR3 DNA sequence: TGTGCCAGCAGCTCTCAACAGGGGGCCCGGGAGCAGTACGTC. Its protein is CASSSQQGAREQYV.

At least ten counts were recorded for this clonotype. The gene calls are TRBV7-3 and TRBJ2-7; a possible D gene is TRBD1 (7 bases). The germline V gene has CDR1 SGHTA and CDR2 FQGTGA. The CDR3 contains 15 residues. V was clipped by 3 bases and J by 2 bases, with 14 bases between them. The CDR3 loop is CASSLRRGTAYEQYF. DNA of the CDR3: TGTGCCAGCAGCTTGAGGAGGGGGACAGCCTACGAGCAGTACTTC.

This clonotype came up many times. CDR3 sequence reads: CASSYPEQTQYF. The DNA of the CDR3 is TGTGCCAGCAGTTACCCGGAACAGACCCAGTACTTC. The chain couples TRBV6-2 or TRBV6-3 to TRBJ2-5; no clear D gene. CDR1 MNHEY and CDR2 SVGEGT come from the germline V gene. V gave up 2 bases and J gave up 6 bases, with 7 bases separating them. The CDR3 runs 12 residues.

This clonotype was recorded at least ten times. The chain employs TRBV7-8 and TRBJ2-7; 11 nucleotides align to TRBD2. Germline V gives CDR1 SGHVS, CDR2 FQNEAQ. V shed 7 bases, J shed 9 bases, and the junction held 14 bases outside the gene matches. The CDR3 length is 15 residues. In DNA, the CDR3 is TGTGCCAGCACCCAACGGAGGCTAGCGGGGGGCCGGCAGTACTTC. This sequence encodes CASTQRRLAGGRQYF.

This clonotype was observed at least ten times. The rearrangement joins TRBV20-1 to TRBJ2-7; TRBD1 agrees at 8 bases. Trimming removed 3 bases from V and 4 bases from J; junction bases left unmatched: 2. The CDR3 is made up of 12 amino acids. Germline CDR1 is DFQATT and CDR2 is SNEGSKA (reference sequence). The CDR3 sequence: CSARGQEYEQYV. The CDR3 bases are TGCAGTGCTAGGGGACAGGAGTACGAGCAGTACGTC.

This clonotype has at least ten counts. The chain recombines TRBV18 with TRBJ2-7, with 7 nucleotides matching TRBD1. Per germline, CDR1 KGHSH and CDR2 LQKENI. Losses at the gene ends were 3 bases for V and 3 bases for J; bases not matched to a gene: 5. CDR3 length equals 14 residues. The CDR3 DNA reads TGTGCCAGCTCACCGAGGCAGGGGGTCTACGAGCAGTACGTC. It encodes CASSPRQGVYEQYV.

In its sample, this clonotype was seen many times. The chain uses TRBV6-5 and TRBJ2-7; no clear D gene. Germline CDR1 reads MNHEY; CDR2 reads SVGAGI. Trimming took 0 bases from V and 3 from J, leaving 18 bases between them. This CDR3 contains 17 residues. The CDR3 DNA is TGTGCCAGCAGTTACTCCCCCGGACCGGCTGAACACTACGAGCAGTACTTC. Protein product: CASSYSPGPAEHYEQYF.

This clonotype was seen at least ten times. The genes are TRBV4-2 and TRBJ2-6; D is undetermined. V was clipped by 3 bases and J by 0 bases, with 18 bases between them. This CDR3 comprises 19 residues. Germline V gene data show CDR1 as LGHNA and CDR2 as YNFKEQ. CDR3 in amino acids: CASSQARPGRASGANVLTF. The CDR3 nucleotides read TGTGCCAGCAGCCAGGCTAGACCTGGTCGGGCCTCTGGGGCCAACGTCCTGACTTTC.

Many counts were recorded for this clonotype. The chain links TRBV20-1 to TRBJ2-1, with TRBD2 identical over 9 bases. Germline V CDR1 and CDR2: DFQATT, SNEGSKA (reference sequence). The CDR3 totals 14 residues. Trimming took 5 bases from V and 5 from J; bases not matched to a gene: 7. CDR3: CSADPGLAHNEQFF. The DNA for the CDR3 is TGCAGTGCTGACCCGGGACTAGCCCACAATGAGCAGTTCTTC.

The table lists this clonotype with many counts. V usage is TRBV20-1 and J usage is TRBJ1-5; D is unresolved. The germline V gene has CDR1 DFQATT and CDR2 SNEGSKA (reference sequence). Trimming removed 5 bases at V and 1 base at J, with 6 bases between. The CDR3 runs to 12 residues. CDR3 residues: CSAEGSNQPQHF. Here the CDR3 DNA reads TGCAGTGCTGAGGGCAGCAATCAGCCCCAGCATTTT.